This note documents a single T cell receptor (beta chain) sequence. Authors' methods: Counts of nucleated cells, estimated from reference gene primer amplification, were obtained. The repertoire was sequenced with immunoSEQ multiplex PCR; TCRdb's copy has only in-frame clones and lacks some. V and J calls and clone size follow that table, whereas D and trimming were derived from the DNA. The sample yields some 320,000 clones, roughly 85% seen once. The sample belongs to a study of blood T cell repertoires in COVID-19. CDR1 and CDR2 from the germline V gene are MDHEN and SYDVKM. This CDR3 has 13 residues. V lost 10 bases to trimming and J lost 0 bases; unmatched junction nucleotides: 6.

The rearrangement uses TRBV28 and TRBJ2-7, with TRBD1 matching 7 bases. This sequence was found in a human donor in a cohort sampled during active COVID-19. Sequences were obtained from peripheral blood. This chain's CDR3 is CAIRQGLSYEQYF. The CDR3 DNA is TGTGCCATCCGACAGGGTCTCTCCTACGAGCAGTACTTC.